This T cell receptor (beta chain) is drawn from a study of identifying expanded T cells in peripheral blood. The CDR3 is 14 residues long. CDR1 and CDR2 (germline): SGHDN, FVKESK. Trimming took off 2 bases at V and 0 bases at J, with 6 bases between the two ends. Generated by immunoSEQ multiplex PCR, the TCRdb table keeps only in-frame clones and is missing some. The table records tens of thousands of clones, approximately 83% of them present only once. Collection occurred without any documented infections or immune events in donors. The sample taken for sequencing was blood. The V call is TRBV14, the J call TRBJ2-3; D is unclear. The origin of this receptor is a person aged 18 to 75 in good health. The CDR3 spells CASSQYRSTDTQYF. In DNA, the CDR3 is TGTGCCAGCAGCCAATACAGAAGCACAGATACGCAGTATTTT.